Below are 28 T cell receptor beta chains sequenced from a single sample in a study of blood T cell repertoires in COVID-19. Repertoires were generated with immunoSEQ multiplex PCR, while TCRdb's copy carries only in-frame clones and drops some. The data contain fewer than 200,000 clones, more than 75% of them singletons. The sequenced sample consisted of peripheral blood. These TCRs come from a man aged 35 to 55 with active or convalescent COVID-19.

The chain combines TRBV19 with TRBJ1-4, with unresolved D. From germline, CDR1 is LNHDA and CDR2 SQIVND (reference sequence). The CDR3 consists of 15 residues. V dropped 2 bases and J dropped 8 bases, with 15 bases sitting between them. CDR3: CASSIRLPKGEKLFF. CDR3 sequence (DNA): TGTGCCAGTAGTATAAGACTCCCAAAAGGCGAAAAACTGTTTTTT.

This sequence joins TRBV6-4 and TRBJ1-5; no clear D gene. The germline CDR1 and CDR2 sequences are MRHNA and SNTAGT. This CDR3 contains 13 residues. Trimming took 5 bases from V and 7 from J, leaving 12 bases between them. CDR3 region: CASSLDEGQPQHF. The CDR3 region has the DNA TGTGCCAGCAGTTTAGACGAGGGACAGCCCCAGCATTTT.

As DNA, the CDR3 is TGTGCTAATACCGGGACAGGGAGTGAGTGGGAAGCTTTCTTT. Translated, it gives CANTGTGSEWEAFF. The chain employs TRBV19 and TRBJ1-1; 9 nucleotides agree with TRBD1. Germline V gene data show CDR1 as LNHDA and CDR2 as SQIVND (reference sequence). There are 14 residues in the CDR3.

The chain couples TRBV15 to TRBJ1-6; D is perhaps TRBD1 (5 bases). Germline CDR1 reads LNHNV; CDR2 reads YYDKDF (reference sequence). V was trimmed by 0 bases and J by 7 bases, leaving 16 bases between them. The CDR3 sequence is 17 residues long. This CDR3 is CATSRDRVGARNSPLHF. DNA for the CDR3: TGTGCCACCAGCAGAGATCGGGTAGGGGCGAGAAATTCACCCCTCCACTTT.

The chain joins TRBV27 to TRBJ1-1; D is ambiguous. Germline loops: CDR1 MNHEY, CDR2 SMNVEV (reference sequence). The V gene lost 3 bases and the J gene lost 6 bases, with 11 bases spanning the gap. The CDR3 has 13 residues. CDR3 region: CASSFSSGSEAFF. In DNA, the CDR3 is TGTGCCAGCAGTTTTTCATCGGGGTCTGAAGCTTTCTTT.

This clone was detected only a few times. V is TRBV7-2 and J is TRBJ2-7; D unresolved. Trimming cost V 5 bases and J 6 bases, with 17 bases left between them. Germline V gives CDR1 SGHTA, CDR2 FQGNSA. The CDR3 sequence is 14 residues long. Here the CDR3 reads CASSPRPPAGEQYF. The DNA of the CDR3 is TGTGCCAGCAGCCCCCGACCGCCGGCAGGCGAGCAGTACTTC.

V is TRBV28 and J is TRBJ1-5, with a weak D call TRBD1 (5 bases). The CDR3 is made up of 13 amino acids. V was pared by 8 bases and J by 4 bases, with 12 bases between. Germline CDR1 and CDR2: MDHEN and SYDVKM. This CDR3 is CASHVTANQPQHF. The CDR3 DNA follows: TGTGCCAGCCACGTGACAGCGAATCAGCCCCAGCATTTT.

The chain recombines TRBV19 with TRBJ2-7; the match to TRBD2 covers 7 bases. Germline values: CDR1 LNHDA, CDR2 SQIVND (reference sequence). V lost 8 bases, J lost 6 bases, and 10 bases stayed unmatched. The CDR3 length is 13 residues. CDR3 loop: CASSMDKRGEQYF. Here the CDR3 DNA reads TGTGCCAGTTCTATGGATAAGCGGGGCGAGCAGTACTTC.

The rearrangement joins TRBV9 to TRBJ1-2, with 12 bases aligning to TRBD1. The germline V gene has CDR1 SGDLS and CDR2 YYNGEE. The junction had 7 bases not matched to a gene; V was cut back by 0 bases and J by 7 bases. This CDR3 comprises 16 residues. The CDR3, as DNA: TGTGCCAGCAGCGTAGGACGGGACAGGGGGCGGTTTGGCTACACCTTC. Amino acids: CASSVGRDRGRFGYTF.

This clone came up once. The chain uses TRBV6-5 and TRBJ2-2, with D tentatively TRBD1 (6 bases). The germline gives CDR1 MNHEY, CDR2 SVGAGI. V was shortened by 6 bases and J by 6 bases, with 17 bases between the two germline ends. The CDR3 covers 15 residues. The CDR3 is CASRPGHLRPGELFF. The CDR3 DNA sequence: TGTGCCAGCAGACCGGGACACCTTAGGCCCGGGGAGCTGTTTTTT.

This clone appeared once. The chain recombines TRBV2 with TRBJ1-2; possibly TRBD1 for D (6 bases). V was clipped by 9 bases and J by 4 bases, with 18 bases between them. There are 14 residues in the CDR3. Germline CDR1 and CDR2: SNHLY and FYNNEI. The CDR3 loop reads CASGMGATGYGYTF. As DNA, the CDR3 is TGTGCCAGTGGGATGGGGGCAACCGGCTATGGCTACACCTTC.

The chain joins TRBV3-1 (or the pseudogene TRBV3-2) to TRBJ1-6; 7 bases are a match to TRBD1. CDR1 is LGHDT, CDR2 YNNKEL, per germline (reference sequence). Losses at the gene ends were 3 bases for V and 6 bases for J; bases not matched to a gene: 5. This CDR3 contains 15 residues. The CDR3 DNA is TGTGCCAGCAGCCACGGGACAGCTACTAATTCACCCCTCCACTTT. It encodes CASSHGTATNSPLHF.

The CDR3 nucleotides read TGTGCCAGCAAGGGCCGTCAAAGGGGCCACACAGATACGCAGTATTTT. Its protein is CASKGRQRGHTDTQYF. V and J are TRBV2 and TRBJ2-3, with D perhaps TRBD1 (5 bases). The length of the CDR3 is 16 residues. Germline V gives CDR1 SNHLY, CDR2 FYNNEI. Trimming left V 7 bases short and J 2 bases short, with 19 bases between.

The rearrangement joins TRBV6-5 to TRBJ1-2; 8 bases line up with TRBD1. This CDR3 region has 14 residues. The junction had 8 bases not matched to a gene; V was cut back by 8 bases and J by 3 bases. Germline lookup yields CDR1 MNHEY and CDR2 SVGAGI. The CDR3, as DNA: TGTGCCAGCCGCCGTGGACAGGGCGACTATGGCTACACCTTC. Translating gives CASRRGQGDYGYTF.

Only one count was recorded for this clone. The CDR3 loop reads CASSDPAGPPYNEQFF. DNA for the CDR3: TGTGCCAGCAGTGATCCGGCAGGGCCTCCTTACAATGAGCAGTTCTTC. The rearrangement joins TRBV2 to TRBJ2-1; D perhaps matches TRBD1 (5 bases). The CDR3 is made up of 16 amino acids. Germline V gene data show CDR1 as SNHLY and CDR2 as FYNNEI. V shed 3 bases and J shed 4 bases, with 16 bases lying between them.

V gene TRBV6-6 combines with J gene TRBJ1-1; 9 nucleotides agree with TRBD1. J gave up 1 base and V 2 bases, and 5 bases lay outside the gene matches. Germline CDR1 and CDR2: MNHNY and SVGAGI (reference sequence). This CDR3 contains 16 residues. The CDR3, as DNA: TGTGCCAGCAGTTACGCGGGACAGGGAGGGAACACTGAAGCTTTCTTT. It is translated as CASSYAGQGGNTEAFF.

The chain employs TRBV27 and TRBJ1-2, with D perhaps TRBD1 (5 bases). The V gene lost 4 bases and the J gene lost 7 bases, with 16 bases spanning the gap. The germline V gene encodes CDR1 MNHEY and CDR2 SMNVEV (reference sequence). This CDR3 is built from 14 residues. DNA for the CDR3: TGTGCCAGCAGTTCGAGGGAGGGGAGTAGTGGCTACACCTTC. As protein: CASSSREGSSGYTF.

The count of this clone is one. The chain recombines TRBV11-2 with TRBJ2-7; 10 nucleotides match TRBD1. CDR1 and CDR2 (germline): SGHAT, FQNNGV. The trim removed 2 bases at V and 2 bases at J, leaving 6 bases unmatched. The CDR3 is 16 residues long. CDR3 sequence: CASSLSEGTGAYEQYF. In nucleotides, the CDR3 is TGTGCCAGCAGCTTAAGCGAGGGGACAGGGGCCTACGAGCAGTACTTC.

The rearrangement links TRBV5-1 to TRBJ1-1; 8 bases match TRBD1. The CDR3 totals 16 residues. The germline gives CDR1 SGHRS, CDR2 YFSETQ. With V trimmed by 4 bases and J by 1 base, 9 bases remained unmatched. CDR3 sequence reads: CASSLGTGDTNTEAFF. Written as DNA, the CDR3 is TGCGCCAGCAGCCTCGGGACAGGCGACACGAACACTGAAGCTTTCTTT. The full variable domain, rest sourced from reference TRBV5-1 and TRBJ1-1, is KAGVTQTPRYLIKTRGQQVTLSCSPISGHRSVSWYQQTPGQGLQFLFEYFSETQRNKGNFPGRFSGRQFSNSRSEMNVSTLELGDSALYLCASSLGTGDTNTEAFFGQGTRLTVV.

This sequence joins TRBV2 and TRBJ1-2; 8 nucleotides align to TRBD1. V lost 9 bases and J lost 2; bases outside the gene matches: 2. The CDR3 has 12 amino acids. Germline CDR1 and CDR2: SNHLY and FYNNEI. The CDR3 coding sequence is TGTGCCAGGGACAGGGAGAACTATGGCTACACCTTC. Residues: CARDRENYGYTF. Full variable domain (rest looked up from reference TRBV2 and TRBJ1-2): EPEVTQTPSHQVTQMGQEVILRCVPISNHLYFYWYRQILGQKVEFLVSFYNNEISEKSEIFDDQFSVERPDGSNFTLKIRSTKLEDSAMYFCARDRENYGYTFGSGTRLTVV.

The rearrangement joins TRBV29-1 to TRBJ2-1; no clear D. The V end lost 2 bases, the J end lost 6 bases, and 8 bases lay between the germline ends. CDR1 and CDR2 from the germline V gene are SQVTM and ANQGSEA. The CDR3 spans 12 residues. The CDR3 DNA is TGCAGCGTTGAACGACAAACCAATGAGCAGTTCTTC. It yields the protein CSVERQTNEQFF.

The chain combines TRBV27 with TRBJ1-3; TRBD1 aligns across 8 bases. The germline V gene encodes CDR1 MNHEY and CDR2 SMNVEV (reference sequence). V trimming: 6 bases; J trimming: 4 bases; junction bases outside the gene matches: 2. The CDR3 length is 13 residues. The CDR3 spells CASSRGPGNTIYF. The CDR3 nucleotides read TGTGCCAGCAGCAGGGGGCCCGGAAACACCATATATTTT.

The chain has TRBV25-1 and TRBJ2-3, with D possibly TRBD1 on 5 matching bases. The CDR3 extends over 15 amino acids. The ends were cut back, 6 bases at V and 2 bases at J, with 15 bases in the middle. The germline gives CDR1 MGHDK, CDR2 SYGVNS. CDR3 in DNA: TGTGCCAGCAGCAGGGCCCAGGCACTCACAGATACGCAGTATTTT. Translating gives CASSRAQALTDTQYF.

The chain uses TRBV6-5 and TRBJ2-2, with TRBD1 matching over 7 bases. The length of the CDR3 is 14 residues. V lost 10 bases, J lost 1 base, and 6 bases stayed unmatched. Germline V gives CDR1 MNHEY, CDR2 SVGAGI. This chain's CDR3 is CAIRQGRNTGELFF. The DNA for the CDR3 is TGTGCCATCCGACAGGGAAGGAACACCGGGGAGCTGTTTTTT.

The chain has TRBV6-5 and TRBJ1-2, with 10 positions matching TRBD1. The CDR3 sequence is 15 residues long. Germline V gene lookup returns CDR1 MNHEY and CDR2 SVGAGI. J gave up 3 bases and V 6 bases, and 7 bases lay outside the gene matches. The CDR3 DNA reads as TGTGCCAGCAGCCGCGGAGGACAGGGGGACTATGGCTACACCTTC. Translated, it gives CASSRGGQGDYGYTF.

This clone was observed once. CDR3 DNA: TGTGCCAGCAGCTTCTTGTTAAGCGGGGGGGGTATCAGCACAGATACGCAGTATTTT. It translates to CASSFLLSGGGISTDTQYF. The chain couples TRBV7-2 to TRBJ2-3, with 10 bases matching TRBD2. The CDR3 totals 19 residues. V shed 3 bases and J 0 bases; nucleotides not matched to a gene: 12. Germline loops: CDR1 SGHTA, CDR2 FQGNSA.

V gene TRBV3-1 (or the pseudogene TRBV3-2) combines with J gene TRBJ2-6, with TRBD1 identical over 9 bases. V gave up 5 bases and J gave up 0 bases; unmatched junction bases: 11. CDR3 length: 19 residues. Germline loops: CDR1 LGHDT, CDR2 YNNKEL (reference sequence). The CDR3 nucleotides are TGTGCCAGCAGCTCCCGGGGAGACAGGGGGATCTCTGGGGCCAACGTCCTGACTTTC. It yields the protein CASSSRGDRGISGANVLTF.

The V gene is TRBV2, the J gene TRBJ1-2; the match to TRBD1 covers 7 bases. The CDR3 spans 14 residues. Germline V gene lookup returns CDR1 SNHLY and CDR2 FYNNEI. The V and J ends lost 5 bases and 4 bases, in that order; junction bases with no gene match: 7. The CDR3 sequence: CASSSTGTAYGYTF. The CDR3 DNA reads as TGTGCCAGCAGTTCCACCGGGACAGCCTATGGCTACACCTTC.